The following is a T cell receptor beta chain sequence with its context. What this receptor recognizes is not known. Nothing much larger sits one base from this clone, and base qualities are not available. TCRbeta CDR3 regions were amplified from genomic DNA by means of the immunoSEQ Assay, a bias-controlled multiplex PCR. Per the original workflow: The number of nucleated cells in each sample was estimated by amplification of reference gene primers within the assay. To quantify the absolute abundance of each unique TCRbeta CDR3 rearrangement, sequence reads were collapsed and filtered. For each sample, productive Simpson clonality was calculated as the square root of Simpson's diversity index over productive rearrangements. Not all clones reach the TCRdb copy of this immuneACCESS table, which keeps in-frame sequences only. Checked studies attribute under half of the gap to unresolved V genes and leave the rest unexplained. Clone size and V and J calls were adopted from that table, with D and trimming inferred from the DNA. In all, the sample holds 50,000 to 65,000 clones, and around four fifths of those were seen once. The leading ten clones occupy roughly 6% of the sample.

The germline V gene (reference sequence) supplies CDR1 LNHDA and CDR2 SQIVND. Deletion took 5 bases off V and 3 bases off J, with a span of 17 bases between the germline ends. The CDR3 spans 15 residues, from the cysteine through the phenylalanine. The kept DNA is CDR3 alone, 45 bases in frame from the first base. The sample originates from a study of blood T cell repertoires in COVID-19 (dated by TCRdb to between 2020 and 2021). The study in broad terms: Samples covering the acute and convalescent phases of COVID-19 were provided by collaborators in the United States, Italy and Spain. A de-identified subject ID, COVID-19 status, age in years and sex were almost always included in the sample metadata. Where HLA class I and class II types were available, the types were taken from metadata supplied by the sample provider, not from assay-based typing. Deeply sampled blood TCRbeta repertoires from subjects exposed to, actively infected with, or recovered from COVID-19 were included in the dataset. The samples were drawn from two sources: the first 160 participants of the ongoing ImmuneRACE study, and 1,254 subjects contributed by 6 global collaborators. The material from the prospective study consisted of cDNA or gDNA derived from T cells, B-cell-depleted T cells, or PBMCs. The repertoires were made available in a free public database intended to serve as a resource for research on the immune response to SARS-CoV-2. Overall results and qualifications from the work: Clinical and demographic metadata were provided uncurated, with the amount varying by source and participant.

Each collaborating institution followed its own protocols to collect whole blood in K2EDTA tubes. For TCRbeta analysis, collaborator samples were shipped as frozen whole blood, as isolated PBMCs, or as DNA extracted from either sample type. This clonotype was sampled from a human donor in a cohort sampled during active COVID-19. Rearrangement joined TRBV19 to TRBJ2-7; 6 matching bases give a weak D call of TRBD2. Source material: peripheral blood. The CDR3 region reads CASSVRGRGGYEQYF. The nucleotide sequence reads TGTGCCAGTAGTGTTCGGGGACGGGGAGGCTACGAGCAGTACTTC.